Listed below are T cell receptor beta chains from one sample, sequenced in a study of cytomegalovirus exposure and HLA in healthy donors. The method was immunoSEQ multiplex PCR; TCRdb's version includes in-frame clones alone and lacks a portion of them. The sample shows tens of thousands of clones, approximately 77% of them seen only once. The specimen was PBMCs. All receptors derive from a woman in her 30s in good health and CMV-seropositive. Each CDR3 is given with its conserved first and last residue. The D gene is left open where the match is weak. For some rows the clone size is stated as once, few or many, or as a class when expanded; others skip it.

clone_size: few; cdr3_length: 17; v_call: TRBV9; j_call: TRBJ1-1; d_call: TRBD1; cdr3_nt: TGTGCCAGCAGCCCTAGACGGGACAGTCAGATGAACACTGAAGCTTTCTTT; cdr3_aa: CASSPRRDSQMNTEAFF
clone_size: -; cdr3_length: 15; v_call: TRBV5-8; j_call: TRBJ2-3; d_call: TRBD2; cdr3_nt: TGTGCCAGCAGCCAGGGACTAGCGGGGACAGATACGCAGTATTTT; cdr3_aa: CASSQGLAGTDTQYF
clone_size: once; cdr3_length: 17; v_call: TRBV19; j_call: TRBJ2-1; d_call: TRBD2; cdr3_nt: TGTGCCAGTATAGGAGCGGGAGGAGGGGGAAGGTACAATGAGCAGTTCTTC; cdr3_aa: CASIGAGGGGRYNEQFF
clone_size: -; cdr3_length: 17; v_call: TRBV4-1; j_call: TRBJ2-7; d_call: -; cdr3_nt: TGCGCCAGCAGCCAAGACCCCCTGGGGGGTTTCCTACGTGAGCAGTACTTC; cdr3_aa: CASSQDPLGGFLREQYF
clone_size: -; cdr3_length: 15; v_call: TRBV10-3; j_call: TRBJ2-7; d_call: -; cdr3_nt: TGTGCCATCACTGAAAGACAAGTAGGAATCTACGAGCAGTACTTC; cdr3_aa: CAITERQVGIYEQYF
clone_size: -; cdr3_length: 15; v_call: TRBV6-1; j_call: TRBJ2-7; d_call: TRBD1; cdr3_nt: TGTGCCAGCAGTGGCCGGGACAGAAACTCCTACGAGCAGTACTTC; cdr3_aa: CASSGRDRNSYEQYF
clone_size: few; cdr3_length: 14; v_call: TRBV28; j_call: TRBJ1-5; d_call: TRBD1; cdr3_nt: TGTGCCAGCAGTTTTAGACAGGGCTATCAGCCCCAGCATTTT; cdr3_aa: CASSFRQGYQPQHF
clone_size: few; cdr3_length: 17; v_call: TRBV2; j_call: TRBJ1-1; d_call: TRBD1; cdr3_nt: TGTGCCAATTCCCGGGACAGGGTCAATTCAAGGGACACTGAAGCTTTCTTT; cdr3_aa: CANSRDRVNSRDTEAFF
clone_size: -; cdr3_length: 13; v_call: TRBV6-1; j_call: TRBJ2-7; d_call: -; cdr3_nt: TGTGCCAGCAGTCGGACGGACTCCTACGAGCAGTACTTC; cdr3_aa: CASSRTDSYEQYF
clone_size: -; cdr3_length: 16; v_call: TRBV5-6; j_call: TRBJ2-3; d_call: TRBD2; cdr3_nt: TGTGCCAGCAGCTTCGGGGAAGCGGGATGGACAGATACGCAGTATTTT; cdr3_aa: CASSFGEAGWTDTQYF
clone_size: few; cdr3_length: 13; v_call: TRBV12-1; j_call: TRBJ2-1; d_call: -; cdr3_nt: TGTGCCAGCAGCCCCCCTTTTAGCGGGAGTCAGTTCTTC; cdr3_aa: CASSPPFSGSQFF
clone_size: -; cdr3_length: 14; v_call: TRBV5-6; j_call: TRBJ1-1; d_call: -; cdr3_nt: TGTGCCAGCAGCCAGGAGGCGAGAAATCCTGAAGCTTTCTTT; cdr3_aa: CASSQEARNPEAFF
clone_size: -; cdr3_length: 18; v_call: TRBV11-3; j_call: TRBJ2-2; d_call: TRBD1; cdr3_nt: TGTGCCAGCAGCTTAGATCGCCTAGGGACAGAGAACACCGGGGAGCTGTTTTTT; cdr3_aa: CASSLDRLGTENTGELFF
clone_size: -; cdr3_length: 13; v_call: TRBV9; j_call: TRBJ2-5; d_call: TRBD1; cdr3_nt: TGTGCCAGCAGCGCCAGGGGGCAAGAGACCCAGTACTTC; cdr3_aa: CASSARGQETQYF
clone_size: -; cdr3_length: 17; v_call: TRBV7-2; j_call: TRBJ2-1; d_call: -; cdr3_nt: TGTGCCAGCAGCTCCCGTCGACCAGGTCTGGCCTACAATGAGCAGTTCTTC; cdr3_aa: CASSSRRPGLAYNEQFF
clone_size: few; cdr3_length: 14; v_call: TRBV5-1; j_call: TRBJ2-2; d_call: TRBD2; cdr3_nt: TGCGCCAGCAGCAATAGCGGGAGCACCGGGGAGCTGTTTTTT; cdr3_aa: CASSNSGSTGELFF
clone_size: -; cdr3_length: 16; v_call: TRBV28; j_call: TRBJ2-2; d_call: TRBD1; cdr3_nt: TGTGCCAGCAGCTACCCTTCCGGGACAGGGGGCGGGGAGCTGTTTTTT; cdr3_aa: CASSYPSGTGGGELFF
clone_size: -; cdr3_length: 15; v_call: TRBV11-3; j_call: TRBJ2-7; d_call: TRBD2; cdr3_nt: TGTGCCAGCAGCTTAGGGACTAGCGGGAGAGGCGAGCAGTACTTC; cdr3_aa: CASSLGTSGRGEQYF
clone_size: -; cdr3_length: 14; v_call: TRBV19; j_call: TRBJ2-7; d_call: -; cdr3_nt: TGTGCCAGTAGTATAAGCGCCTCCTCCTACGAGCAGTACTTC; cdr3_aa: CASSISASSYEQYF
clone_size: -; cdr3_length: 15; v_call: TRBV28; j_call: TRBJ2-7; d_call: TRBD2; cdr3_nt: TGTGCCAGCAGTCTAAGCGGGAGAAACCACTACGAGCAGTACTTC; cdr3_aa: CASSLSGRNHYEQYF
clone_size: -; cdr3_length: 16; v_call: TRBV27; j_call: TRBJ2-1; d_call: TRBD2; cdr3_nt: TGTGCCAGCAGTACACCACTAGCGGGAGTTTACAATGAGCAGTTCTTC; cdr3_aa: CASSTPLAGVYNEQFF
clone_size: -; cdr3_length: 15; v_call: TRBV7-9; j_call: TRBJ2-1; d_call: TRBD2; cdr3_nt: TGTGCCAGCAGCCCCCTAGCGGAGTCCTACAATGAGCAGTTCTTC; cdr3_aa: CASSPLAESYNEQFF
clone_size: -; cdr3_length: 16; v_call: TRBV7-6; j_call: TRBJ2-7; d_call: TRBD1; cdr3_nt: TGTGCCAGCAGCTTACATACGGAGACAGGGGGTTATGAGCAGTACTTC; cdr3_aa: CASSLHTETGGYEQYF
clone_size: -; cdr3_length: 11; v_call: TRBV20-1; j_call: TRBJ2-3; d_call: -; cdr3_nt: TGCAGTGCTACTAGAACAGATACGCAGTATTTT; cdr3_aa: CSATRTDTQYF
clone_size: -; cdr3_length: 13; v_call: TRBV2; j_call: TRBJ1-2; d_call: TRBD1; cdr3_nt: TGTGCCAGCAGTGAAAGGGACAGGCGTGGCTACACCTTC; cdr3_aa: CASSERDRRGYTF
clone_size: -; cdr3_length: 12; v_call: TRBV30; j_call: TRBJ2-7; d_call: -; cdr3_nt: TGTGCCTGGAGTGTATCCGACAGCGAGCAGTACTTC; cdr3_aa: CAWSVSDSEQYF
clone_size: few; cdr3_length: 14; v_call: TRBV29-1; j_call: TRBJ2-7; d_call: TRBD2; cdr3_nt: TGCAGCCCCGAGGGACTAGCGGGAGCCTACGAGCAGTACTTC; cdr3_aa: CSPEGLAGAYEQYF
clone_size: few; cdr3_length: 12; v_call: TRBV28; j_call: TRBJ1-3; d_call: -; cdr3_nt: TGTGCCAGCAGGACTGGGGGAAACACCATATATTTT; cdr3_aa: CASRTGGNTIYF
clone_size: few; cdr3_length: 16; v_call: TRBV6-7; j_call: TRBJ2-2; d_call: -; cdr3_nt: TGTGCCAGCAGTCACGACAGGACCTCGAACACCGGGGAGCTGTTTTTT; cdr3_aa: CASSHDRTSNTGELFF
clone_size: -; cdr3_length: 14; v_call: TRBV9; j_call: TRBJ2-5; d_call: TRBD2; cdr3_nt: TGTGCCAGCAGCGTACTAGCGGGAGGAGAGACCCAGTACTTC; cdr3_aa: CASSVLAGGETQYF
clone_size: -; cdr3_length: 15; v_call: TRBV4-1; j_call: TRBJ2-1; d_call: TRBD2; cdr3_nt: TGCGCCAGCAGCCAAGGGCTAGCGGGGGACAATGAGCAGTTCTTC; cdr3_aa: CASSQGLAGDNEQFF
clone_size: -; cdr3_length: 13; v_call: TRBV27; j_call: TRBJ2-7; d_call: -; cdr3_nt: TGTGCCAGCAGTGGCCGGGGGGCCCACGAGCAGTACTTC; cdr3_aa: CASSGRGAHEQYF
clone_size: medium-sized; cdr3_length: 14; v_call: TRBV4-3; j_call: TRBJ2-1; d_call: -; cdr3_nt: TGCGCCAGCAGCCCGGGACTGTCCTACAATGAGCAGTTCTTC; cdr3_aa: CASSPGLSYNEQFF
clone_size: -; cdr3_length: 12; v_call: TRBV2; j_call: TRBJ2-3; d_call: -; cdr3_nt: TGTGCCAGCATAGGAGGGACAGATACGCAGTATTTT; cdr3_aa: CASIGGTDTQYF
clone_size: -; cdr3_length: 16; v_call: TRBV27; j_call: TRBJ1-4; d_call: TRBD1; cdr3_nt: TGTGCCAGCAGTTTATTGGGACAGGGGGAGGATGAAAAACTGTTTTTT; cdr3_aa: CASSLLGQGEDEKLFF
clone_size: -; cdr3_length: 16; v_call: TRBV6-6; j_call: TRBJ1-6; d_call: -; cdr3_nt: TGTGCCAGCACCCCAAGGGTCCCAGGCGGGAATTCACCCCTCCACTTT; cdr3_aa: CASTPRVPGGNSPLHF
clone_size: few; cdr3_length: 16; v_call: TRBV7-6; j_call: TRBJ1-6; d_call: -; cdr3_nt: TGTGCCAGCAGCTACTTGGGGGGTCGTCCCAATTCACCCCTCCACTTT; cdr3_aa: CASSYLGGRPNSPLHF
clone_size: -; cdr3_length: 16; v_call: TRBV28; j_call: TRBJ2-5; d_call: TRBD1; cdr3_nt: TGTGCCAGCAGTGTGACAGGGAGATGGTACCAAGAGACCCAGTACTTC; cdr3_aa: CASSVTGRWYQETQYF
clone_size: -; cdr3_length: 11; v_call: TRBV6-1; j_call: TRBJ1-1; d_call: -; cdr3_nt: TGTGCCAGCCGGAGGGGCACTGAAGCTTTCTTT; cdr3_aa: CASRRGTEAFF
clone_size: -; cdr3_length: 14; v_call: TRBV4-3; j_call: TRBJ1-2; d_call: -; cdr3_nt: TGCGCCAGCAGCCATAGACAGGTTGGGTATGGCTACACCTTC; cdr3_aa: CASSHRQVGYGYTF